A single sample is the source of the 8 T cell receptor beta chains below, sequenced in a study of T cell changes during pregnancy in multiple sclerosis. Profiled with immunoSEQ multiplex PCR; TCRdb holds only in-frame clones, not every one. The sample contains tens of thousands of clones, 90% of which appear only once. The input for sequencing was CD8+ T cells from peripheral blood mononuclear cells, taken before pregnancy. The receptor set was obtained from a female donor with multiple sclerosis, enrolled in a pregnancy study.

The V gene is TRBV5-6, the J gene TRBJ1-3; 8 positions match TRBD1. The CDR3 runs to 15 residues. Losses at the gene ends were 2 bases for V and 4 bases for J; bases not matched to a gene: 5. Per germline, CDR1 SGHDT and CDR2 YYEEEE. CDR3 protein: CASSLKTGVGNTIYF. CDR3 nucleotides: TGTGCCAGCAGCTTAAAGACAGGGGTGGGAAACACCATATATTTT.

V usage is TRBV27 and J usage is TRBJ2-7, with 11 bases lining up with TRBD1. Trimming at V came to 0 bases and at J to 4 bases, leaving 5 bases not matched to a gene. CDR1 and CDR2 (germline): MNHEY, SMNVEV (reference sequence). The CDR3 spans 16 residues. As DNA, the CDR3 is TGTGCCAGCAGTTTATCCGCGGACAGGGGGCTGTACGAGCAGTACTTC. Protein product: CASSLSADRGLYEQYF.

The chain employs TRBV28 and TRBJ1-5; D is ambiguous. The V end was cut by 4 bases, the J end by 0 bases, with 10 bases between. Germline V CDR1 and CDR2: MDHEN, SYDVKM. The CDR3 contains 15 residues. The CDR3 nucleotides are TGTGCCAGCAGTTCCCCTCGGGGTAGCAATCAGCCCCAGCATTTT. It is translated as CASSSPRGSNQPQHF. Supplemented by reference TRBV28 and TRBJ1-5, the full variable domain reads DVKVTQSSRYLVKRTGEKVFLECVQDMDHENMFWYRQDPGLGLRLIYFSYDVKMKEKGDIPEGYSVSREKKERFSLILESASTNQTSMYLCASSSPRGSNQPQHFGDGTRLSIL.

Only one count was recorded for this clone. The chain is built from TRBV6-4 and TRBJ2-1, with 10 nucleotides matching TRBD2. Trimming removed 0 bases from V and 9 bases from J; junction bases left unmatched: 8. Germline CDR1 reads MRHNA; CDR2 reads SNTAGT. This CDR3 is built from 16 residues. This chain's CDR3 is CASSDSWASGSLEQFF. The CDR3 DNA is TGTGCCAGCAGTGACTCTTGGGCTAGCGGGAGTCTTGAGCAGTTCTTC.

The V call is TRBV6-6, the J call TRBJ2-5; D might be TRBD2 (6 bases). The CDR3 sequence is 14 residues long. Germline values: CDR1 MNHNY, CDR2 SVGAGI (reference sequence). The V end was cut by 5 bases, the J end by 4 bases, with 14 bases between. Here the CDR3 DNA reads TGTGCCAGCAGTGTCCCGGGGGTGGGAGAGACCCAGTACTTC. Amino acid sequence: CASSVPGVGETQYF.

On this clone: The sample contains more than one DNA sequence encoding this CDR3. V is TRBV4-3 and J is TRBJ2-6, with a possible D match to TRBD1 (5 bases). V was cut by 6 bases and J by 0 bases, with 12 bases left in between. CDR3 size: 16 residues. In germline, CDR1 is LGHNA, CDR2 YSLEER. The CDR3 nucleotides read TGCGCCAGCAGTCAGGACAAATCCTCTGGGGCCAACGTCCTGACTTTC. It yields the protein CASSQDKSSGANVLTF.

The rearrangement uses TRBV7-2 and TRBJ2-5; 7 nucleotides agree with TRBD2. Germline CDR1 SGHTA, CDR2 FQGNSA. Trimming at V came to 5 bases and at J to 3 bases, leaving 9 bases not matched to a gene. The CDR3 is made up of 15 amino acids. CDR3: CASSPGGLTKETQYF. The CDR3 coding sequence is TGTGCCAGCAGCCCGGGAGGCCTTACTAAAGAGACCCAGTACTTC.

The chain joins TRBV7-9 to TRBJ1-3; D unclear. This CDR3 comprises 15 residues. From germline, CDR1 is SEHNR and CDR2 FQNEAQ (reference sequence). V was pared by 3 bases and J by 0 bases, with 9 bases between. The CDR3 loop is CASSFPLNSGNTIYF. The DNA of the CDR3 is TGTGCCAGCAGCTTTCCCCTAAACTCTGGAAACACCATATATTTT. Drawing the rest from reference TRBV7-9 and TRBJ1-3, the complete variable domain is DTGVSQNPRHKITKRGQNVTFRCDPISEHNRLYWYRQTLGQGPEFLTYFQNEAQLEKSRLLSDRFSAERPKGSFSTLEIQRTEQGDSAMYLCASSFPLNSGNTIYFGEGSWLTVV.